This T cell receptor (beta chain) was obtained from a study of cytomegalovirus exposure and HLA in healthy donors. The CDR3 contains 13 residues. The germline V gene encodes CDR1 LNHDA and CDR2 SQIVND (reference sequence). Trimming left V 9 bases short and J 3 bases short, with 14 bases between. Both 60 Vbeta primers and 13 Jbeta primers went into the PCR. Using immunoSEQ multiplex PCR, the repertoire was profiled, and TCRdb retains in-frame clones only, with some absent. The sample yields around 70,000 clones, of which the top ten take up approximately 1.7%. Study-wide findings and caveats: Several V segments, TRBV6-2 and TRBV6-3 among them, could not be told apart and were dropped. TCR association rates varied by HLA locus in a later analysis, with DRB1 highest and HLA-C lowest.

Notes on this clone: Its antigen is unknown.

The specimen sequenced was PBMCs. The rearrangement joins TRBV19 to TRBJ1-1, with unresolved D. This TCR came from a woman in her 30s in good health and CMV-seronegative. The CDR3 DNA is TGTGCCAGCCTCGGGAGGGAGGACACTGAAGCTTTCTTT. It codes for CASLGREDTEAFF.